The 20 T cell receptor beta chains reported below all come from one sample, sequenced in a study of cytomegalovirus exposure and HLA in healthy donors. This PCR relied on a set of 60 Vbeta primers and 13 Jbeta primers. The assay was immunoSEQ multiplex PCR, and TCRdb's table has in-frame clones only and misses some. The table records around 150,000 clones, roughly 80% of them present only once. Sequenced sample: PBMCs. The receptors shown here come from a female donor in good health and CMV-seronegative.

V is TRBV19 and J is TRBJ1-5, with 7 bases lining up with TRBD1. The V segment lost 5 bases and the J segment 7 bases; nucleotides outside the gene matches: 11. The CDR3 is 15 residues long. Germline CDR1 LNHDA, CDR2 SQIVND (reference sequence). CDR3 residues: CASSAQDRAGQPQHF. CDR3 in DNA: TGTGCCAGTAGTGCTCAAGACAGGGCCGGACAGCCCCAGCATTTT. The complete variable domain, with remaining parts taken from reference TRBV19 and TRBJ1-5, reads DGGITQSPKYLFRKEGQNVTLSCEQNLNHDAMYWYRQDPGQGLRLIYYSQIVNDFQKGDIAEGYSVSREKKESFPLTVTSAQKNPTAFYLCASSAQDRAGQPQHFGDGTRLSIL.

This chain links TRBV28 with TRBJ2-1, with a tentative D call TRBD2 (6 bases). Trimming removed 6 bases at V and 4 bases at J, with 13 bases between. The CDR3 runs 14 residues. Germline V gene lookup returns CDR1 MDHEN and CDR2 SYDVKM. The CDR3 nucleotides are TGTGCCAGCAGCCCCGGGGGAGCGTACAATGAGCAGTTCTTC. The encoded protein is CASSPGGAYNEQFF.

CDR3 region: CASSFPQGYSNYGYTF. The CDR3 coding sequence is TGTGCCAGTAGTTTCCCTCAGGGGTATTCTAACTATGGCTACACCTTC. V gene TRBV19 combines with J gene TRBJ1-2; D possibly corresponds to TRBD1 (6 bases). The CDR3 sequence is 16 residues long. Germline V gene data show CDR1 as LNHDA and CDR2 as SQIVND (reference sequence). Between the trimmed V and J ends, which lost 5 bases and 0 bases, there was a span of 16 bases.

A single count supports this clone. An end of the junction does not agree with germline; a read error may underlie this. The J gene is TRBJ2-1, the V gene TRBV6-1, with D possibly matching TRBD2 (5 bases). The CDR3 is 11 residues long. Germline V lookup: CDR1 MNHNS, CDR2 SASEGT. CDR3: CASSGTRALVF. The CDR3 DNA reads as TGTGCCAGCAGTGGTACTAGAGCCCTAGTCTTC.

The V gene is TRBV14, the J gene TRBJ1-2; 10 nucleotides agree with TRBD1. Germline V gene sequence: CDR1 SGHDN, CDR2 FVKESK. V gave up 0 bases and J gave up 8 bases; unmatched junction bases: 9. This CDR3 is built from 16 residues. The CDR3 protein is CASSQDPSGTGVGYTF. DNA of the CDR3: TGTGCCAGCAGCCAAGATCCGTCCGGGACAGGGGTAGGCTACACCTTC. Combining the CDR3 with reference TRBV14 and TRBJ1-2 gives the whole variable domain EAGVTQFPSHSVIEKGQTVTLRCDPISGHDNLYWYRRVMGKEIKFLLHFVKESKQDESGMPNNRFLAERTGGTYSTLKVQPAELEDSGVYFCASSQDPSGTGVGYTFGSGTRLTVV.

This chain connects TRBV7-9 to TRBJ1-1, with D hard to call. The CDR3 length is 12 residues. Trimming cost V 1 base and J 7 bases, with 7 bases left between them. Per germline, CDR1 SEHNR and CDR2 FQNEAQ (reference sequence). DNA for the CDR3: TGTGCCAGCAGCTTAGTCGGGAATGAAGCTTTCTTT. The encoded protein is CASSLVGNEAFF.

The rearrangement links TRBV27 to TRBJ1-1; TRBD1 is a possible D gene (5 bases). The CDR3 contains 14 residues. V lost 5 bases and J 0 bases, leaving 10 bases between the germline ends. In germline, CDR1 is MNHEY, CDR2 SMNVEV (reference sequence). Here the CDR3 reads CASSPRQMNTEAFF. The CDR3 DNA sequence: TGTGCCAGCAGTCCCCGACAGATGAACACTGAAGCTTTCTTT.

V gene TRBV14 combines with J gene TRBJ1-6; 7 bases line up with TRBD1. The CDR3 has 14 amino acids. J was trimmed by 10 bases and V by 4 bases; bases with no gene match: 7. Germline lookup yields CDR1 SGHDN and CDR2 FVKESK. In DNA form, the CDR3 reads TGTGCCAGCAGCCTTACAGGGGTAAGCTCACCCCTCCACTTT. Protein: CASSLTGVSSPLHF.

This rearrangement joins TRBV6-5 to TRBJ1-2; 8 bases fit TRBD1. This CDR3 is 14 amino acids long. Germline CDR1 reads MNHEY; CDR2 reads SVGAGI. After removal of 5 bases from V and 5 bases from J, the junction contained 7 bases not matched to a gene. CDR3 in DNA: TGTGCCAGCAGTAGCGGGACAGGCGTTTATGGCTACACCTTC. Its protein is CASSSGTGVYGYTF.

This clone was counted between two and nine times. V is TRBV2 and J is TRBJ2-3; 7 bases map to TRBD1. After removal of 3 bases from V and 8 bases from J, the junction contained 14 bases not matched to a gene. The germline gives CDR1 SNHLY, CDR2 FYNNEI. CDR3 length equals 16 residues. DNA of the CDR3: TGTGCCAGCAGTGATGGGGCAGGGACAGTGGGGACTACGCAGTATTTT. This codes for CASSDGAGTVGTTQYF. Full variable domain (outside the CDR3, taken from reference TRBV2 and TRBJ2-3): EPEVTQTPSHQVTQMGQEVILRCVPISNHLYFYWYRQILGQKVEFLVSFYNNEISEKSEIFDDQFSVERPDGSNFTLKIRSTKLEDSAMYFCASSDGAGTVGTTQYFGPGTRLTVL.

The chain couples TRBV19 to TRBJ2-2; TRBD1 might be the D (6 bases). The V end was cut by 10 bases, the J end by 1 base, with 10 bases between. This CDR3 has 13 amino acids. Germline V CDR1 and CDR2: LNHDA, SQIVND (reference sequence). CDR3 region: CATHRENTGELFF. In nucleotides, the CDR3 is TGTGCCACACACAGGGAGAACACCGGGGAGCTGTTTTTT.

The rearrangement joins TRBV4-1 to TRBJ1-6; TRBD1 matches 8 bases. The CDR3 length is 18 residues. CDR1 and CDR2 from the germline V gene are MGHRA and YSYEKL. The V gene end was trimmed by 0 bases and the J gene end by 10 bases; junction bases not matched to a gene: 14. CDR3 sequence reads: CASSQDTQGVLSRSPLHF. CDR3 coding DNA: TGCGCCAGCAGCCAAGATACACAGGGGGTATTATCGAGATCACCCCTCCACTTT.

A note on this clone: One end of the junction is discordant with germline, which a read error may explain. The chain recombines TRBV5-1 with TRBJ2-1, with 8 bases that match TRBD1. Germline lookup yields CDR1 SGHRS and CDR2 YFSETQ. The CDR3 sequence is 16 residues long. In DNA form, the CDR3 reads TGTGCCAGCAGCTTTTCGGACAGGGCTATCTACAATGAGCAGTTCTTC. Translated: CASSFSDRAIYNEQFF.

The chain combines TRBV5-1 with TRBJ2-2, with 8 bases lining up with TRBD2. Per germline, CDR1 SGHRS and CDR2 YFSETQ. Losses at the gene ends were 5 bases for V and 0 bases for J; bases not matched to a gene: 6. The CDR3 is made up of 16 amino acids. CDR3 sequence reads: CASRVSGTPNTGELFF. CDR3 sequence (DNA): TGCGCCAGCAGGGTTAGCGGGACCCCGAACACCGGGGAGCTGTTTTTT.

This chain connects TRBV19 to TRBJ1-4; 9 bases align to TRBD1. This CDR3 is 15 amino acids long. In germline, CDR1 is LNHDA, CDR2 SQIVND (reference sequence). V trimming: 5 bases; J trimming: 7 bases; junction bases outside the gene matches: 8. The CDR3 reads CASSSHRGRREKLFF. In nucleotides, the CDR3 is TGTGCCAGTAGTTCGCACAGGGGGCGGCGTGAAAAACTGTTTTTT.

The chain links TRBV5-4 to TRBJ2-3; 14 bases map to TRBD2. The germline V gene has CDR1 SGHNT and CDR2 YYREEE (reference sequence). V was clipped by 6 bases and J by 9 bases; unmatched bases: 12. The CDR3 has 16 residues. CDR3: CASIVRTSGGLTTQYF. CDR3 in DNA: TGTGCCAGCATCGTCAGGACTAGCGGGGGGCTCACGACGCAGTATTTT.

The chain uses TRBV6-1 and TRBJ1-3, with D unclear. The V end was cut by 4 bases, the J end by 0 bases, with 19 bases between. The CDR3 contains 18 residues. The germline CDR1 and CDR2 sequences are MNHNS and SASEGT. The DNA of the CDR3 is TGTGCCAGCAGTGGGGTACCGCCCGGGTCGGACTCTGGAAACACCATATATTTT. Encoded protein: CASSGVPPGSDSGNTIYF.

The chain links TRBV6-5 to TRBJ1-2, with TRBD1 identical over 8 bases. V lost 6 bases, J lost 8 bases, and 5 bases stayed unmatched. This CDR3 has 12 amino acids. In germline, CDR1 is MNHEY, CDR2 SVGAGI. The DNA of the CDR3 is TGTGCCAGCAGGTCGACAGGGGTGGGCTACACCTTC. It encodes CASRSTGVGYTF.

This sequence joins TRBV27 and TRBJ2-1; 9 nucleotides match TRBD1. The trim removed 5 bases at V and 3 bases at J, leaving 14 bases unmatched. From germline, CDR1 is MNHEY and CDR2 SMNVEV (reference sequence). This CDR3 comprises 18 residues. For the CDR3, the DNA is TGTGCCAGCAGTCCCCCAGACAGGGGGTCATGGCTCTACAATGAGCAGTTCTTC. It translates to CASSPPDRGSWLYNEQFF.

The rearrangement links TRBV7-9 to TRBJ1-2, with 10 positions matching TRBD1. With 4 bases clipped from V and 0 bases from J, the junction kept 5 bases outside the gene matches. The CDR3 extends over 16 amino acids. The germline V gene has CDR1 SEHNR and CDR2 FQNEAQ (reference sequence). CDR3 amino acids: CASSSGTGVANYGYTF. The DNA of the CDR3 is TGTGCCAGCAGCTCTGGGACAGGGGTAGCTAACTATGGCTACACCTTC.